A single sample gave rise to the 23 T cell receptor beta chains below, sequenced in a study of blood T cell repertoires in COVID-19. Sequenced by immunoSEQ multiplex PCR; TCRdb stores in-frame clones only, minus some. The sample records more than 400,000 clones, around 90% being singletons. Material: PBMCs or T cells enriched from blood (not recorded which). These receptors all stem from a young woman who had recovered from COVID-19.

V usage is TRBV7-8 and J usage is TRBJ2-7; 11 bases agree with TRBD2. Germline V gene lookup returns CDR1 SGHVS and CDR2 FQNEAQ. This CDR3 is 18 amino acids long. J lost 2 bases, V lost 2 bases, and 11 bases had no gene match. The CDR3: CASSLRLAGYNRTYEQYF. The CDR3 DNA reads as TGTGCCAGCAGCTTAAGACTAGCGGGGTATAACAGGACCTACGAGCAGTACTTC.

The gene calls are TRBV19 and TRBJ1-2, with D unclear. Trimming pared 5 bases from V and 8 bases from J, leaving 12 bases between. Germline lookup yields CDR1 LNHDA and CDR2 SQIVND (reference sequence). This CDR3 contains 12 residues. This chain's CDR3 is CASSLTPQGYTF. The CDR3 nucleotides read TGTGCCAGTAGTCTCACTCCACAGGGCTACACCTTC.

This clone was observed once. The CDR3 sequence: CASSARQGNGYTF. CDR3 in DNA: TGCGCCAGCAGCGCGCGACAGGGAAATGGCTACACCTTC. J is TRBJ1-2 and V is TRBV5-1; 7 bases align to TRBD1. CDR1 is SGHRS and CDR2 is YFSETQ in the germline V gene. CDR3 length: 13 amino acids. V trimming: 4 bases; J trimming: 6 bases; junction bases outside the gene matches: 6.

This clone has only one observation. The V gene is TRBV6-5, the J gene TRBJ1-5; D is undetermined. The V gene lost 10 bases and the J gene lost 5 bases, with 15 bases spanning the gap. There are 13 residues in the CDR3. Per germline, CDR1 MNHEY and CDR2 SVGAGI. This chain's CDR3 is CATAKAFDQPQHF. In nucleotides, the CDR3 is TGTGCCACCGCCAAAGCATTTGATCAGCCCCAGCATTTT.

The rearrangement joins TRBV5-1 to TRBJ2-3; D might be TRBD1 (7 bases). The CDR3 contains 16 residues. The V gene's germline CDR1 is SGHRS and CDR2 YFSETQ. V was cut by 3 bases and J by 2 bases, with 16 bases left in between. The CDR3 here is CASSSKQGGLTDTQYF. The CDR3 nucleotides are TGCGCCAGCAGCTCCAAGCAGGGGGGCCTCACAGATACGCAGTATTTT.

The chain joins TRBV11-2 to TRBJ1-6; no clear D gene. Deletions cut 5 bases from V and 7 bases from J, with 15 bases between. CDR3 size: 15 residues. Germline assignment: CDR1 SGHAT and CDR2 FQNNGV. The chain's CDR3 is CASSLSRLWNSPLHF. The CDR3 coding sequence is TGTGCCAGCAGCCTAAGCAGGCTCTGGAATTCACCCCTCCACTTT.

This chain connects TRBV5-1 to TRBJ2-3, with 8 bases matching TRBD2. V dropped 0 bases and J dropped 6; count of bases not matched to a gene: 3. The CDR3 runs 14 residues. Germline V lookup: CDR1 SGHRS, CDR2 YFSETQ. The DNA of the CDR3 is TGCGCCAGCAGCTTGGCGGGGGGGCTCGATACGCAGTATTTT. It codes for CASSLAGGLDTQYF. The full variable domain, rest sourced from reference TRBV5-1 and TRBJ2-3, is KAGVTQTPRYLIKTRGQQVTLSCSPISGHRSVSWYQQTPGQGLQFLFEYFSETQRNKGNFPGRFSGRQFSNSRSEMNVSTLELGDSALYLCASSLAGGLDTQYFGPGTRLTVL.

This chain uses TRBV6-5 with TRBJ1-4; tentative D call: TRBD1 (5 bases). Germline V gives CDR1 MNHEY, CDR2 SVGAGI. CDR3 length: 16 residues. The V end lost 0 bases, the J end lost 7 bases, and 15 bases lay between the germline ends. CDR3 sequence: CASSYSTATLTEKLFF. DNA of the CDR3: TGTGCCAGCAGTTACTCGACAGCGACCCTTACTGAAAAACTGTTTTTT.

The chain is built from TRBV14 and TRBJ2-1, with a tentative D call TRBD2 (6 bases). V gave up 4 bases and J gave up 3 bases, with 16 bases separating them. The CDR3 is 16 residues long. CDR1 and CDR2 from the germline V gene are SGHDN and FVKESK. The CDR3 bases are TGTGCCAGCAGCCTAAGGGGAGGACTCCGCTACAATGAGCAGTTCTTC. This gives the protein CASSLRGGLRYNEQFF.

The sample holds one count of this clone. The rearrangement links TRBV5-4 to TRBJ2-7; 10 nucleotides agree with TRBD2. This CDR3 comprises 14 residues. Germline CDR1 and CDR2: SGHNT and YYREEE (reference sequence). Trimming removed 4 bases from V and 4 bases from J; junction bases left unmatched: 5. As DNA, the CDR3 is TGTGCCAGCAGCCCTACTAGCGGGGATTACGAGCAGTACTTC. This sequence encodes CASSPTSGDYEQYF.

The chain is built from TRBV6-2 or TRBV6-3 and TRBJ1-6, with TRBD1 identical over 7 bases. This CDR3 is built from 15 residues. CDR1 and CDR2 from the germline V gene are MNHEY and SVGEGT. V gave up 2 bases and J gave up 6 bases; unmatched junction bases: 4. Here the CDR3 reads CASSYLGTANSPLHF. CDR3 DNA sequence: TGTGCCAGCAGTTACCTTGGGACAGCTAATTCACCCCTCCACTTT.

This clone occurred once. The chain uses TRBV4-1 and TRBJ2-1; TRBD1 might be the D (5 bases). Trimming removed 3 bases at V and 6 bases at J, with 18 bases between. CDR1 is MGHRA, CDR2 YSYEKL, per germline. The CDR3 is 16 amino acids. The CDR3 is CASSHLESGSGNEQFF. In DNA, the CDR3 is TGCGCCAGCAGCCACCTGGAATCAGGGTCCGGCAATGAGCAGTTCTTC.

A single count supports this clone. V is TRBV7-8 and J is TRBJ2-7, with 12 positions matching TRBD2. The CDR3 is 15 amino acids. Unmatched junction bases numbered 1, after V lost 0 bases and J lost 4 bases. Germline loops: CDR1 SGHVS, CDR2 FQNEAQ. The CDR3 DNA reads as TGTGCCAGCAGCTTAGCACTAGCGGGGGGTTACGAGCAGTACTTC. It codes for CASSLALAGGYEQYF.

This chain connects TRBV3-1 (or the pseudogene TRBV3-2) to TRBJ1-3; the match to TRBD1 covers 7 bases. This CDR3 contains 15 residues. Trimming removed 3 bases from V and 2 bases from J; junction bases left unmatched: 4. CDR1 and CDR2 from the germline V gene are LGHDT and YNNKEL (reference sequence). The CDR3 nucleotides read TGTGCCAGCAGCCAGCTAGGGGGCACTGGAAACACCATATATTTT. Translation: CASSQLGGTGNTIYF.

The rearrangement uses TRBV19 and TRBJ1-4; maybe TRBD1 (6 bases). This CDR3 has 14 amino acids. V lost 8 bases, J lost 8 bases, and 18 bases lay in between. In germline, CDR1 is LNHDA, CDR2 SQIVND (reference sequence). CDR3 amino acids: CASSPGEGVEKLFF. The CDR3 coding sequence is TGTGCCAGTTCTCCAGGGGAGGGGGTGGAAAAACTGTTTTTT.

The CDR3 sequence: CASGRNEQFF. CDR3 nucleotides: TGTGCCAGCGGCCGCAATGAGCAGTTCTTC. The genes are TRBV5-4 and TRBJ2-1; D unresolved. This CDR3 is 10 amino acids long. CDR1 SGHNT and CDR2 YYREEE come from the germline V gene (reference sequence). Trimming pared 7 bases from V and 6 bases from J, leaving 5 bases between.

The V gene is TRBV5-1, the J gene TRBJ2-2, with 8 nucleotides matching TRBD2. J lost 4 bases, V lost 4 bases, and 6 bases had no gene match. The CDR3 totals 15 residues. CDR1 and CDR2 (germline): SGHRS, YFSETQ. Written as DNA, the CDR3 is TGCGCCAGCAGCACGGGGGGGCCGGGCACCGGGGAGCTGTTTTTT. This encodes CASSTGGPGTGELFF.

The chain is built from TRBV5-1 and TRBJ2-1; D possibly corresponds to TRBD2 (6 bases). V lost 0 bases to trimming and J lost 0 bases, with 13 bases between them. Germline values: CDR1 SGHRS, CDR2 YFSETQ. The length of the CDR3 is 17 residues. In DNA, the CDR3 is TGCGCCAGCAGCTTGGTAGGCCAGGGAGGCTCCTACAATGAGCAGTTCTTC. Protein sequence: CASSLVGQGGSYNEQFF.

This rearrangement joins TRBV5-1 to TRBJ2-5, with D perhaps matching TRBD2 (6 bases). Trimming took 4 bases from V and 4 from J, leaving 11 bases between them. Per germline, CDR1 SGHRS and CDR2 YFSETQ. The CDR3 runs to 13 residues. The CDR3 DNA is TGCGCCAGCAGCCCAGGAGGGCGAGAGACCCAGTACTTC. Translated: CASSPGGRETQYF. Drawing the rest from reference TRBV5-1 and TRBJ2-5, the complete variable domain is KAGVTQTPRYLIKTRGQQVTLSCSPISGHRSVSWYQQTPGQGLQFLFEYFSETQRNKGNFPGRFSGRQFSNSRSEMNVSTLELGDSALYLCASSPGGRETQYFGPGTRLLVL.

About this clone itself: The junction departs from the called germline gene at one end, perhaps through a read error. The chain couples TRBV5-5 to TRBJ1-3, with D tentatively TRBD1 (6 bases). The germline V gene encodes CDR1 SGHKS and CDR2 YYEKEE (reference sequence). There are 13 residues in the CDR3. The CDR3, as DNA: TGTGCCAGCAGCTTTAGATTGGACGGCAGGGGCGATTTT. The encoded protein is CASSFRLDGRGDF.

This clone was counted a few times. The gene calls are TRBV11-2 and TRBJ1-4; tentatively, D is TRBD1 (5 bases). The germline gives CDR1 SGHAT, CDR2 FQNNGV. CDR3 length: 14 amino acids. The V gene lost 5 bases and the J gene lost 5 bases, with 12 bases spanning the gap. The CDR3 DNA is TGTGCCAGCAGCCCGACAGTCCTCAATGAAAAACTGTTTTTT. Protein sequence: CASSPTVLNEKLFF.

The rearrangement uses TRBV5-1 and TRBJ2-1; TRBD2 agrees at 10 bases. Unmatched junction bases numbered 1, after V lost 1 base and J lost 6 bases. Per germline, CDR1 SGHRS and CDR2 YFSETQ. This CDR3 contains 14 residues. The CDR3 DNA reads TGCGCCAGCAGCTTGAGCGGGGGGGCCAATGAGCAGTTCTTC. Residues: CASSLSGGANEQFF.

The chain carries TRBV19 and TRBJ1-2; possibly TRBD1 for D (6 bases). Per the germline V gene, CDR1 is LNHDA and CDR2 is SQIVND (reference sequence). The CDR3 spans 15 residues. Trimming removed 1 base from V and 8 bases from J, with 17 bases in between. Written as DNA, the CDR3 is TGTGCCAGTAGTATAGGGGCTCTGGACAGTGGAGGCTACACCTTC. Translation: CASSIGALDSGGYTF. Full variable domain (rest looked up from reference TRBV19 and TRBJ1-2): DGGITQSPKYLFRKEGQNVTLSCEQNLNHDAMYWYRQDPGQGLRLIYYSQIVNDFQKGDIAEGYSVSREKKESFPLTVTSAQKNPTAFYLCASSIGALDSGGYTFGSGTRLTVV.